This TCR beta chain was recovered during a study of shared clonotypes between healthy human individuals. Overall study results and limits: Sorted-subset sequencing, rarefaction showed, was incomplete despite large depth. Researchers found naive subsets generally carried larger estimated richness than memory subsets.

Everyone who donated was a Caucasian adult who lived in Nashville, Tennessee. The study separated CD4+ cells into CD45RA+ naive and CD45RA-negative memory subsets. The V gene lost 3 bases and the J gene lost 5 bases, with 10 bases spanning the gap. Germline-derived CDR1 and CDR2 are LNHDA and SQIVND (reference sequence). The CDR3 is made up of 13 amino acids. Here immunoSEQ multiplex PCR was the method, and the copy in TCRdb shows in-frame clones only, minus some. The table lists about 1 million clones, about three quarters of them singletons, with about 1.5% in the top ten. There are a few counts of this clone. Its specificity is not known. Within the sample, other DNA sequences also encode this same CDR3.

This TCR was sampled from a young man in good health. J is TRBJ1-1 and V is TRBV19, with D hard to call. Sequencing was done on a sample of memory CD4+ T cells sorted from blood. Specified subset: CD45RA-negative fraction. The CDR3 DNA reads TGTGCCAGTAGTATCCGGGGTCTGACTGAAGCTTTCTTT. As protein: CASSIRGLTEAFF.